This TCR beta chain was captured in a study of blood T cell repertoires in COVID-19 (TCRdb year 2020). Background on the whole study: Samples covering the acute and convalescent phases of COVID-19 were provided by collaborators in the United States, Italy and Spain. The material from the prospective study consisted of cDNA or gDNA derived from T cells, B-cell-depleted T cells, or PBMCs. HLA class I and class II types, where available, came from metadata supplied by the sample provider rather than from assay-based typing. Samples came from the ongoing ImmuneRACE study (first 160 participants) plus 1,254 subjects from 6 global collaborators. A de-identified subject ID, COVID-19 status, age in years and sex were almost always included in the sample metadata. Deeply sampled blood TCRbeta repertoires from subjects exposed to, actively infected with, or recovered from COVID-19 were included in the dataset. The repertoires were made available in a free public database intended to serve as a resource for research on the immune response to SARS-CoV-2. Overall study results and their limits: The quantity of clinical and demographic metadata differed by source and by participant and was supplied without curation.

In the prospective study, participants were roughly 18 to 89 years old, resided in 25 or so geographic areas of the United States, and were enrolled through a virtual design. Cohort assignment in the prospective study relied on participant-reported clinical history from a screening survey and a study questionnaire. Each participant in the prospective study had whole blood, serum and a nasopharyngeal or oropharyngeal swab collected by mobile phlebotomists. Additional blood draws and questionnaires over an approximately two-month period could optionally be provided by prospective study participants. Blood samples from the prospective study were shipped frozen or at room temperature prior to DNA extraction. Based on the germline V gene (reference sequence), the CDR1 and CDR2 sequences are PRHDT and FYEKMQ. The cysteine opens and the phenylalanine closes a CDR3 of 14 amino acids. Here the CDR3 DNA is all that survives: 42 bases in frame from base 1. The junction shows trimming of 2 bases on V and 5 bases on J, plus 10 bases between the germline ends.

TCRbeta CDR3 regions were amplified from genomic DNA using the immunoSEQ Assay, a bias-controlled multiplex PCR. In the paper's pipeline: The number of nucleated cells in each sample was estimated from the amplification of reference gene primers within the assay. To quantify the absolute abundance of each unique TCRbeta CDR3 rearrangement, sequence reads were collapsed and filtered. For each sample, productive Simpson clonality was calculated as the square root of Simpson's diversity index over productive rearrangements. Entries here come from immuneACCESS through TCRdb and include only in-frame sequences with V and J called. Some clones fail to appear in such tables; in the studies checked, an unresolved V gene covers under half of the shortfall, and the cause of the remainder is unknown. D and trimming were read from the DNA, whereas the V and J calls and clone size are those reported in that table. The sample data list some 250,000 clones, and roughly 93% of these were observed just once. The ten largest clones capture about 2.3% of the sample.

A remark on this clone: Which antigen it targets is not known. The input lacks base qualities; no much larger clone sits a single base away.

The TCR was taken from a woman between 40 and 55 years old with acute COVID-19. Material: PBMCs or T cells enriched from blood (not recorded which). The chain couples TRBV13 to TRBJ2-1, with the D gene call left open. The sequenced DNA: TGTGCCAGCAGCTTACCGATCCGGGACAATGAGCAGTTCTTC. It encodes CASSLPIRDNEQFF. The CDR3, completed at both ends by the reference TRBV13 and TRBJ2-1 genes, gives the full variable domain AAGVIQSPRHLIKEKRETATLKCYPIPRHDTVYWYQQGPGQDPQFLISFYEKMQSDKGSIPDRFSAQQFSDYHSELNMSSLELGDSALYFCASSLPIRDNEQFFGPGTRLTVL.